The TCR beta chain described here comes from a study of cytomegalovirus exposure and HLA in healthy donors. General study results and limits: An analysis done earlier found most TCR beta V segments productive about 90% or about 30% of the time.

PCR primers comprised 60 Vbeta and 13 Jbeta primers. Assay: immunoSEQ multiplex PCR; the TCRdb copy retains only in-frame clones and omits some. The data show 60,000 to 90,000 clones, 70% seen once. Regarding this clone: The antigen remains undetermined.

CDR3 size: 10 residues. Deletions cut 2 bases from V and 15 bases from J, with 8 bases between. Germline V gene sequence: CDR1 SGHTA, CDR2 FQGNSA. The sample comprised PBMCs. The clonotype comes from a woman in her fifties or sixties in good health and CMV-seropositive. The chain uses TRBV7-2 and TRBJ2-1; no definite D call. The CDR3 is CASSLPPSFF. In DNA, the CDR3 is TGTGCCAGCAGCTTACCCCCCTCGTTCTTC.